This entry lists 7 T cell receptor beta chains sequenced from one sample in a study of CD8 T cell repertoires and HIV-1 epitope variants. For these receptors, no antigen is known. Sequenced by immunoSEQ multiplex PCR; TCRdb stores in-frame clones only, minus some. The table lists under 3,000 clones, under 85% of them singletons, with approximately 38% in the top ten. The sequenced sample consisted of cultured CD8+ T cells derived from PBMCs. The receptors originated from a male donor with HIV.

The CDR3 reads CASSEPTVADTQYF. CDR3 coding DNA: TGTGCCAGCAGTGAACCGACCGTCGCAGATACGCAGTATTTT. J is TRBJ2-3 and V is TRBV2; no clear D gene. The CDR3 spans 14 residues. Germline assignment: CDR1 SNHLY and CDR2 FYNNEI. V was shortened by 2 bases and J by 4 bases, with 10 bases between the two germline ends.

In its sample, this clone was seen a few times. The chain joins TRBV13 to TRBJ2-1; D ambiguous. Trimming stripped 5 bases from V and 9 bases from J, with 14 bases between. CDR3 length: 13 amino acids. Germline assignment: CDR1 PRHDT and CDR2 FYEKMQ (reference sequence). The CDR3 DNA reads as TGTGCCAGCAGCCCCCAGGCGAGTTCTGAGCAGTTCTTC. Translating it yields CASSPQASSEQFF.

This chain links TRBV13 with TRBJ2-1, with D uncertain. Trimming removed 1 base at V and 0 bases at J, with 4 bases between. CDR1 is PRHDT, CDR2 FYEKMQ, per germline (reference sequence). The CDR3 sequence is 14 residues long. CDR3 residues: CASSLESSYNEQFF. For the CDR3, the DNA is TGTGCCAGCAGCTTAGAAAGCTCCTACAATGAGCAGTTCTTC.

The chain has TRBV6-1 and TRBJ2-1; maybe TRBD1 (6 bases). V dropped 2 bases and J dropped 8 bases, with 13 bases sitting between them. Germline V CDR1 and CDR2: MNHNS, SASEGT. The CDR3 spans 14 residues. The CDR3 protein is CASSETGSHHEQFF. As DNA, the CDR3 is TGTGCCAGCAGTGAAACAGGGTCCCACCATGAGCAGTTCTTC.

In its sample, this clone was seen once. The CDR3 spells CASGVGNEQFF. The CDR3 DNA reads as TGTGCCAGCGGCGTGGGGAATGAGCAGTTCTTC. This rearrangement joins TRBV11-2 to TRBJ2-1; D is undetermined. Per germline, CDR1 SGHAT and CDR2 FQNNGV. The CDR3 spans 11 residues. Between the trimmed V and J ends, which lost 8 bases and 7 bases, there was a span of 9 bases.

This chain connects TRBV18 to TRBJ2-3, with 8 bases matching TRBD1. The CDR3 has 17 amino acids. The J segment lost 1 base and the V segment lost 2 bases, leaving 8 bases of the junction unmatched. The germline gives CDR1 KGHSH, CDR2 LQKENI. CDR3 amino acids: CASSPNGQGEGTDTQYF. The CDR3 coding sequence is TGTGCCAGCTCACCAAACGGACAGGGAGAGGGCACAGATACGCAGTATTTT.

The chain joins TRBV28 to TRBJ1-2; D unresolved. The V gene's germline CDR1 is MDHEN and CDR2 SYDVKM. This CDR3 spans 13 amino acids. V lost 2 bases and J 4 bases, leaving 8 bases between the germline ends. The CDR3 region is CASSLGPIYGYTF. DNA of the CDR3: TGTGCCAGCAGTTTAGGGCCCATCTATGGCTACACCTTC.